A single sample gave rise to the 10 T cell receptor beta chains below, sequenced in a study of cytomegalovirus exposure and HLA in healthy donors. Clones were sequenced by immunoSEQ multiplex PCR, and TCRdb holds only the in-frame ones, with some missing. Of approximately 260,000 clones detected, more than 75% appear once; the ten largest clones hold 1% to 1.5%. Specimen: PBMCs. These receptors were obtained from a woman aged 25 to 39 in good health and CMV-seropositive.

Only a few counts were recorded for this clone. The chain uses TRBV27 and TRBJ2-7; no firm D call. The V gene's germline CDR1 is MNHEY and CDR2 SMNVEV (reference sequence). The CDR3 is made up of 13 amino acids. V gave up 0 bases and J gave up 2 bases, with 5 bases separating them. CDR3 in DNA: TGTGCCAGCAGTTTATCGTCTACCTACGAGCAGTACTTC. Its translation is CASSLSSTYEQYF.

This chain links TRBV18 with TRBJ2-3, with TRBD1 matching 7 bases. Trimming removed 3 bases from V and 0 bases from J; junction bases left unmatched: 0. CDR1 is KGHSH and CDR2 is LQKENI in the germline V gene. The CDR3 length is 14 residues. CDR3 loop: CASSPGQSTDTQYF. For the CDR3, the DNA is TGTGCCAGCTCACCGGGACAGAGCACAGATACGCAGTATTTT.

CDR3 DNA sequence: TGTGCCAGCTCCTTATCCAGAACCTACGAGCAGTACTTC. This encodes CASSLSRTYEQYF. The V call is TRBV18, the J call TRBJ2-7, with D uncertain. This CDR3 comprises 13 residues. The germline V gene has CDR1 KGHSH and CDR2 LQKENI. The V gene lost 6 bases and the J gene lost 2 bases, with 11 bases spanning the gap.

This clone was observed once. The gene calls are TRBV28 and TRBJ2-1; possibly TRBD2 for D (5 bases). CDR1 and CDR2 from the germline V gene are MDHEN and SYDVKM. The V end was cut by 7 bases, the J end by 3 bases, with 13 bases between. The CDR3 totals 14 residues. The CDR3 bases are TGTGCCAGCAAATTAGCGCAGAACTACAATGAGCAGTTCTTC. Its translation is CASKLAQNYNEQFF.

The chain carries TRBV19 and TRBJ2-1; 9 nucleotides line up with TRBD1. Germline trimming cut 5 bases from V and 9 bases from J; bases unmatched to any gene: 2. Germline V lookup: CDR1 LNHDA, CDR2 SQIVND (reference sequence). The CDR3 covers 12 residues. CDR3 amino acids: CASSDRGSEQFF. DNA of the CDR3: TGTGCCAGTAGTGACAGGGGGTCTGAGCAGTTCTTC.

The CDR3 DNA sequence: TGTGCCAGCAGCCGCCTGGAAATTTGGACAGGGGAGGACTACGAGCAGTACTTC. This codes for CASSRLEIWTGEDYEQYF. The genes are TRBV28 and TRBJ2-7; 9 positions agree with TRBD1. Per germline, CDR1 MDHEN and CDR2 SYDVKM. The J segment lost 3 bases and the V segment lost 6 bases, leaving 18 bases of the junction unmatched. The CDR3 extends over 18 amino acids.

A single count supports this clone. This chain joins TRBV7-7 and TRBJ2-3; tentatively, D is TRBD2 (6 bases). The CDR3 loop spans 15 amino acids. CDR1 is SSHAT, CDR2 FNYEAQ, per germline (reference sequence). Trimming removed 5 bases from V and 6 bases from J, with 18 bases in between. The CDR3 nucleotides read TGTGCCAGCAGCCCATCAGTGACTAGTGCCGATACGCAGTATTTT. This encodes CASSPSVTSADTQYF.

The V and J genes are TRBV28 and TRBJ2-6, with a weak D call TRBD1 (6 bases). Trimming removed 2 bases from V and 2 bases from J, with 19 bases in between. The CDR3 totals 19 residues. Germline CDR1 reads MDHEN; CDR2 reads SYDVKM. CDR3 protein: CASSLPKGQGITGANVLTF. The DNA for the CDR3 is TGTGCCAGCAGTTTACCCAAGGGGCAGGGGATCACTGGGGCCAACGTCCTGACTTTC.

The chain employs TRBV30 and TRBJ2-7; 7 positions match TRBD2. Per the germline V gene, CDR1 is GTSNPN and CDR2 is SVGIG (reference sequence). The length of the CDR3 is 15 residues. With V trimmed by 5 bases and J by 0 bases, 10 bases remained unmatched. The CDR3 protein is CAWVPGRRSSYEQYF. CDR3 bases: TGTGCCTGGGTCCCCGGGAGGAGAAGCTCCTACGAGCAGTACTTC.

The chain links TRBV1 to TRBJ2-3; the table assigns TRBD2, which was not confirmed against the DNA. TRBV1 is a known pseudogene. The CDR3 is 16 amino acids. The CDR3 DNA is TGCACCAGCACGAATCGGCTAGCGGACTACACAGATACGCAGTATTTT. This codes for CTSTNRLADYTDTQYF.